The entry below describes one T cell receptor beta chain. Its specific antigen is unknown. Nothing much larger sits one base from this clone, and base qualities are not available. TCRbeta CDR3 regions were amplified from genomic DNA using the immunoSEQ Assay, a bias-controlled multiplex PCR. The paper's data handling went like this. The number of nucleated cells in each sample was estimated by amplification of reference gene primers within the assay. Sequence reads were collapsed and filtered to measure the absolute abundance of every unique TCRbeta CDR3 rearrangement. For each sample, productive Simpson clonality was calculated by taking the square root of Simpson's diversity index across productive rearrangements. TCRdb stores this immuneACCESS table with in-frame sequences only. Part of the clones is absent; in the studies checked, under half of the shortfall reflects unresolved V genes, and no reason is known for the rest. V, J and clone size were drawn from that table, and D and trimming were deduced from the DNA. The sample records 110,000 to 150,000 clones, about 84% of which are singletons. Jointly, the top ten make up 1.6% of the sample.

Participants in the prospective study were aged roughly 18 to 100 years, lived in 20 to 25 United States geographic areas, and enrolled through a virtual design. In the prospective study, cohorts were assigned on the basis of participant-reported clinical history obtained from a screening survey and a study questionnaire. Exposed participants were defined as having been in contact with someone with a PCR-confirmed or clinician-diagnosed COVID-19 case within 2 weeks of study entry. In the prospective study, mobile phlebotomists collected whole blood, serum and a nasopharyngeal or oropharyngeal swab from each participant. Over a roughly two-month period, participants in the prospective study had the option of providing additional blood draws and questionnaires. Before DNA extraction, prospective study blood samples were shipped either frozen or at room temperature. Inclusive of the bounding cysteine and phenylalanine, the CDR3 is 11 residues long. Only CDR3 DNA remains: 33 bases, in frame from the first base. V loses 6 bases at its end and J loses 7 bases; junction bases beyond the gene matches: 2. The CDR1 and CDR2 encoded by the germline V gene are MNHEY and SVGAGI.

This sample stems from a study of blood T cell repertoires in COVID-19 (TCRdb year 2020). At the level of the whole study: Samples from collaborators originated in the United States, Italy and Spain and spanned both the acute and convalescent phases of COVID-19. The material from the prospective study consisted of cDNA or gDNA derived from T cells, B-cell-depleted T cells, or PBMCs. Where available, HLA class I and class II types were obtained from metadata supplied by the sample provider rather than from assay-based typing. A freely available public database, intended as a resource for researchers studying the immune response to SARS-CoV-2, is where the repertoires were released. Nearly every sample came with metadata listing a de-identified subject ID, COVID-19 status, age in years and sex. Subjects who had been exposed to COVID-19, were actively infected with it, or had recovered from it provided the deeply sampled blood TCRbeta repertoires that made up the dataset. Samples came from the ongoing ImmuneRACE study (first 160 participants) plus 1,254 subjects from 6 global collaborators.

The investigation overall reported the following: The quantity of clinical and demographic metadata differed by source and by participant and was supplied without curation.

The rearrangement combines TRBV6-5 with TRBJ2-7, with 8 junctional bases fitting TRBD2. Sequenced input: PBMCs or T cells enriched from blood (not recorded which). The clonotype was recovered from a young woman who had been exposed to COVID-19. The nucleotides are TGTGCCAGCAGAGCGGGGGTGGAGCAGTACTTC. Its protein reads: CASRAGVEQYF.